This T cell receptor beta chain stems from a study of CD8 T cells in ankylosing spondylitis. The sample holds a few counts of this clonotype. The antigen is not known. The study, taken as a whole, reports: In synovial fluid and blood from reactive arthritis, some motif variants were previously reported.

Libraries of TCR beta came from quantitative 5'-RACE with molecular barcodes. TCRdb called the 5' RACE reads again in MiXCR, with one record for every CDR3 protein. The repertoire holds 250,000 to 400,000 distinct CDR3 sequences, with around a tenth as singletons. This clonotype was obtained from a female donor with ankylosing spondylitis or in good health (not recorded which). Material: blood, either unsorted or a sorted T cell fraction (not recorded which).

This CDR3 reads CASSPIPGVSSGNTIYF. The CDR3, as DNA: TGTGCCAGCTCACCAATTCCAGGCGTCTCCTCTGGAAACACCATATATTTT. The genes are TRBV18 and TRBJ1-3, with D unclear. V lost 2 bases and J 0 bases, leaving 14 bases between the germline ends. This CDR3 has 17 amino acids. The germline V gene has CDR1 KGHSH and CDR2 LQKENI.